This entry describes one T cell receptor (beta chain). This record belongs to a study of blood T cells in healthy people across ages. Sample-barcoded 5' priming and a J-beta primer mix drove a second PCR of roughly 6 to 12 cycles. TCRdb analysed the 5' RACE reads with MiXCR anew, one entry per CDR3 protein. The sample lists about 780,000 distinct CDR3 sequences, about 45% occurring once. The CDR3 length is 14 residues. The V gene lost 8 bases and the J gene lost 0 bases, with 11 bases spanning the gap. V is TRBV12-3 or TRBV12-4 and J is TRBJ1-5; D is ambiguous. The sequenced material came from blood. The sequence came from an elderly man in good health. CDR3 region: CASQLINSNQPQHF. DNA of the CDR3: TGTGCCAGCCAATTAATAAATAGCAATCAGCCCCAGCATTTT.